This T cell receptor beta chain stems from a study of vaccination and CD4 T cells after COVID-19. Whole-study findings and limits: The study examined relatively few convalescent patients and included no early post-infection timepoints. With convalescent patients, a median about 90% of reactive clones emerged solely after vaccination.

Specified treatment: roughly ten-day PBMC culture with coronavirus spike peptide pools or control peptides (ViraFEST assay). CD4+ T cells that had been cultured provided DNA sequenced with the Oncomine TCR Beta short-read assay. Researchers extracted genomic DNA from CD4+ T cells that had been cultured. TCRdb re-analysed the PCR reads in MiXCR, keeping a single row per CDR3 protein. In the table there are 24,000 or so distinct CDR3 sequences, 58% of which are singletons. This clonotype has just a few counts. Antigen: not known. Germline V gene data show CDR1 as LGHNA and CDR2 as YNFKEQ. The CDR3 covers 12 residues. The V gene lost 0 bases and the J gene lost 9 bases, with 8 bases spanning the gap.

Sequencing was performed on CD4+ T cells from blood, cultured in vitro. This TCR came from a human donor who had recovered from COVID-19. The chain carries TRBV4-2 and TRBJ1-2; D remains unclear. CDR3 nucleotide sequence: TGTGCCAGCAGCCAAGACGTTGAGCGCTACACCTTC. Encoded protein: CASSQDVERYTF.